The 27 T cell receptor beta chains presented below share a single source sample, sequenced in a study of vaccination effects on CD4 cells after COVID-19. Antigen-specific CD4+ T cells were expanded with viral peptide pools in the ViraFEST assay before sequencing. The authors isolated CD4+ T cells after about eleven days of culture. Negative nucleocapsid antibody tests before and after vaccination confirmed no previous SARS-CoV-2 infection. The antigens of these receptors remain unknown. The repertoire was sequenced with immunoSEQ multiplex PCR; TCRdb's copy has only in-frame clones and lacks some. The sample shows roughly 52,000 clones, under 70% of them seen only once. The sequencing used CD4+ T cells from PBMCs cultured with SARS-CoV-2 spike peptides, collected before COVID-19 vaccination. The source is a human donor who received a COVID-19 vaccine.

This chain connects TRBV10-3 to TRBJ2-1; the match to TRBD2 covers 8 bases. Germline values: CDR1 ENHRY, CDR2 SYGVKD. J was trimmed by 8 bases and V by 3 bases; bases with no gene match: 9. This CDR3 is 15 amino acids long. The CDR3 reads CAISDTTSGRHEQFF. The DNA of the CDR3 is TGTGCCATCAGTGACACCACCAGCGGGAGACATGAGCAGTTCTTC.

A few counts support this clone. The chain combines TRBV3-1 (or the pseudogene TRBV3-2) with TRBJ2-2; D not resolved. CDR1 and CDR2 from the germline V gene are LGHDT and YNNKEL (reference sequence). CDR3 length: 13 residues. Trimming removed 4 bases at V and 5 bases at J, with 8 bases between. CDR3 in DNA: TGTGCCAGCAGCCCCAGTATAACCGGGGAGCTGTTTTTT. Translated: CASSPSITGELFF.

The chain links TRBV2 to TRBJ1-5; D not resolved. V was pared by 5 bases and J by 0 bases, with 11 bases between. The CDR3 is made up of 15 amino acids. Germline CDR1 and CDR2: SNHLY and FYNNEI. In DNA form, the CDR3 reads TGTGCCAGCAGTCCTACAATTAATAGCAATCAGCCCCAGCATTTT. Residues: CASSPTINSNQPQHF.

The chain joins TRBV9 to TRBJ1-2; D unclear. The V end was cut by 4 bases, the J end by 3 bases, with 10 bases between. Per germline, CDR1 SGDLS and CDR2 YYNGEE. There are 13 residues in the CDR3. The CDR3 bases are TGTGCCAGCAGCCGGGCCAGCTACTATGGCTACACCTTC. Its translation is CASSRASYYGYTF.

The sample holds many counts of this clone. This rearrangement joins TRBV19 to TRBJ1-1; D perhaps matches TRBD1 (6 bases). CDR1 and CDR2 from the germline V gene are LNHDA and SQIVND (reference sequence). The CDR3 totals 14 residues. V was cut by 3 bases and J by 4 bases, with 12 bases left in between. CDR3 residues: CASSMIGGTTEAFF. CDR3 coding DNA: TGTGCCAGTAGTATGATAGGGGGTACCACTGAAGCTTTCTTT.

The rearrangement joins TRBV3-1 (or the pseudogene TRBV3-2) to TRBJ1-6, with a weak D call TRBD1 (5 bases). The CDR3 runs to 15 residues. Per germline, CDR1 LGHDT and CDR2 YNNKEL (reference sequence). The V and J ends lost 8 bases and 5 bases respectively, with 16 bases between them. The CDR3: CASGTRGGDNSPLHF. Written as DNA, the CDR3 is TGTGCCAGCGGGACGCGGGGGGGAGATAATTCACCCCTCCACTTT.

The chain recombines TRBV2 with TRBJ2-2; 8 bases agree with TRBD1. With 8 bases clipped from V and 5 bases from J, the junction kept 7 bases outside the gene matches. The CDR3 spans 14 residues. Germline CDR1 is SNHLY and CDR2 is FYNNEI. The CDR3 spells CASGTRQGTGELFF. CDR3 bases: TGTGCCAGCGGAACGAGACAGGGGACCGGGGAGCTGTTTTTT.

This chain joins TRBV6-2 or TRBV6-3 and TRBJ2-1; 9 bases map to TRBD2. With V trimmed by 7 bases and J by 4 bases, 11 bases remained unmatched. Germline CDR1 and CDR2: MNHEY and SVGEGT. The CDR3 totals 16 residues. CDR3 nucleotide sequence: TGTGCCAGCACCCCGGGTGGTAGCGGGAGATACAATGAGCAGTTCTTC. This encodes CASTPGGSGRYNEQFF.

This chain connects TRBV18 to TRBJ2-3; D is unresolved. Germline loops: CDR1 KGHSH, CDR2 LQKENI. The V gene lost 3 bases and the J gene lost 4 bases, with 11 bases spanning the gap. The CDR3 runs to 14 residues. The CDR3, as DNA: TGTGCCAGCTCACCGCCCGTCGGCGCAGATACGCAGTATTTT. Amino acid sequence: CASSPPVGADTQYF.

This chain links TRBV19 with TRBJ2-7, with D possibly matching TRBD2 (5 bases). Germline-derived CDR1 and CDR2 are LNHDA and SQIVND (reference sequence). The CDR3 length is 15 residues. Trimming stripped 5 bases from V and 6 bases from J, with 20 bases between. The CDR3, as DNA: TGTGCCAGTAGTGCTTTCGGCGGGTTAGGGTTCGAGCAGTACTTC. This codes for CASSAFGGLGFEQYF.

This clone came up once. This chain joins TRBV12-3 or TRBV12-4 and TRBJ1-2, with D perhaps TRBD1 (5 bases). Trimming cost V 1 base and J 4 bases, with 7 bases left between them. The CDR3 consists of 13 residues. The CDR3 region has the DNA TGTGCCAGCAGTTTAGGGGGGACCTATGGCTACACCTTC. Its protein product is CASSLGGTYGYTF.

The chain uses TRBV5-1 and TRBJ2-2; 9 positions agree with TRBD2. Germline V CDR1 and CDR2: SGHRS, YFSETQ. This CDR3 contains 16 residues. V shed 0 bases, J shed 7 bases, and the junction held 7 bases outside the gene matches. The CDR3 protein is CASSLDGGGARGELFF. The CDR3 DNA follows: TGCGCCAGCAGCTTGGATGGCGGGGGGGCACGCGGGGAGCTGTTTTTT.

The J gene is TRBJ1-4, the V gene TRBV6-5; D remains ambiguous. V was clipped by 8 bases and J by 8 bases, with 9 bases between them. This CDR3 is built from 11 residues. Germline assignment: CDR1 MNHEY and CDR2 SVGAGI. CDR3 protein: CASGEEEKLFF. Here the CDR3 DNA reads TGTGCCAGCGGCGAGGAGGAAAAACTGTTTTTT.

This sequence joins TRBV7-2 and TRBJ1-2; D gene ambiguous. The V and J ends lost 8 bases and 6 bases respectively, with 19 bases between them. The CDR3 length is 14 residues. In germline, CDR1 is SGHTA, CDR2 FQGNSA. CDR3 loop: CASATRAKGDGYTF. CDR3 sequence (DNA): TGTGCCAGCGCGACGAGGGCGAAGGGAGATGGCTACACCTTC.

The chain is built from TRBV6-1 and TRBJ1-1; maybe TRBD1 (5 bases). CDR3 length equals 13 residues. V lost 2 bases, J lost 5 bases, and 9 bases lay in between. Germline loops: CDR1 MNHNS, CDR2 SASEGT. The DNA for the CDR3 is TGTGCCAGCAGTGAATTTGCAGGGACTGAAGCTTTCTTT. This gives the protein CASSEFAGTEAFF.

This sequence joins TRBV6-5 and TRBJ2-5; 14 bases are a match to TRBD2. V lost 8 bases to trimming and J lost 8 bases; unmatched junction nucleotides: 4. Germline values: CDR1 MNHEY, CDR2 SVGAGI. This CDR3 is built from 13 residues. CDR3 bases: TGTGCCAGCGGGGGGACTAGCGGGAGTACCCAGTACTTC. Translated: CASGGTSGSTQYF.

V gene TRBV19 combines with J gene TRBJ1-1; TRBD1 matches 8 bases. This CDR3 region has 14 residues. Germline V gene lookup returns CDR1 LNHDA and CDR2 SQIVND (reference sequence). The V and J ends lost 9 bases and 5 bases, in that order; junction bases with no gene match: 11. The CDR3 protein is CASSADRGVTEAFF. The CDR3 DNA is TGTGCCAGCTCGGCAGACAGGGGAGTGACTGAAGCTTTCTTT.

The chain combines TRBV5-6 with TRBJ2-1; D is uncertain. V was trimmed by 4 bases and J by 9 bases, leaving 8 bases between them. The CDR3 extends over 11 amino acids. Germline CDR1 is SGHDT and CDR2 is YYEEEE. The CDR3 spells CASSLGPEQFF. The CDR3 DNA is TGTGCCAGCAGCCTCGGGCCTGAGCAGTTCTTC. Combining the CDR3 with reference TRBV5-6 and TRBJ2-1 gives the whole variable domain DAGVTQSPTHLIKTRGQQVTLRCSPKSGHDTVSWYQQALGQGPQFIFQYYEEEERQRGNFPDRFSGHQFPNYSSELNVNALLLGDSALYLCASSLGPEQFFGPGTRLTVL.

This chain uses TRBV7-9 with TRBJ1-1; D remains unclear. This CDR3 is built from 14 residues. V dropped 1 base and J dropped 2 bases, with 8 bases sitting between them. Germline CDR1 is SEHNR and CDR2 is FQNEAQ (reference sequence). CDR3 region: CASSLVGSNTEAFF. CDR3 sequence (DNA): TGTGCCAGCAGCTTAGTGGGGAGCAACACTGAAGCTTTCTTT.

The rearrangement joins TRBV29-1 to TRBJ2-1; 7 bases align to TRBD2. The trim removed 7 bases at V and 0 bases at J, leaving 6 bases unmatched. Germline assignment: CDR1 SQVTM and CDR2 ANQGSEA. The CDR3 extends over 14 amino acids. The CDR3 loop is CSGQRGTSYNEQFF. CDR3 DNA: TGCAGCGGCCAGCGGGGAACCTCCTACAATGAGCAGTTCTTC.

The chain has TRBV28 and TRBJ2-3; a possible D gene is TRBD2 (5 bases). This CDR3 is built from 19 residues. Trimming removed 5 bases from V and 1 base from J, with 25 bases in between. CDR1 is MDHEN and CDR2 is SYDVKM in the germline V gene. CDR3 sequence reads: CASSPLLHIGDEGTDTQYF. The CDR3 region has the DNA TGTGCCAGCAGTCCCCTACTGCACATCGGGGATGAGGGCACAGATACGCAGTATTTT.

V and J are TRBV3-1 (or the pseudogene TRBV3-2) and TRBJ2-3; D is unresolved. The ends were cut back, 1 base at V and 4 bases at J, with 0 bases in the middle. This CDR3 is 11 amino acids long. CDR1 and CDR2 (germline): LGHDT, YNNKEL (reference sequence). In nucleotides, the CDR3 is TGTGCCAGCAGCCAAGCAGATACGCAGTATTTT. It yields the protein CASSQADTQYF.

The chain carries TRBV28 and TRBJ1-6; D gene ambiguous. V lost 6 bases and J lost 7, with 10 bases in between. Germline CDR1 MDHEN, CDR2 SYDVKM. CDR3 length: 13 amino acids. The CDR3 here is CASSPAKNSPLHF. Here the CDR3 DNA reads TGTGCCAGCAGCCCCGCCAAAAATTCACCCCTCCACTTT.

The chain carries TRBV27 and TRBJ2-7, with D possibly called TRBD1 or TRBD2 (6 bases each). V was trimmed by 4 bases and J by 2 bases, leaving 18 bases between them. The CDR3 is 16 amino acids. Germline V gives CDR1 MNHEY, CDR2 SMNVEV (reference sequence). CDR3 in DNA: TGTGCCAGCAGTTATTCTATGCTGAGGGGGGCCTACGAGCAGTACTTC. This codes for CASSYSMLRGAYEQYF.

The genes are TRBV5-1 and TRBJ2-2, with unresolved D. The CDR3 is made up of 13 amino acids. The V gene's germline CDR1 is SGHRS and CDR2 YFSETQ. The ends were cut back, 0 bases at V and 6 bases at J, with 6 bases in the middle. The CDR3 DNA reads as TGCGCCAGCAGCTTGGTATACGCCGGGGAGCTGTTTTTT. Protein product: CASSLVYAGELFF.

This clone turned up a few times. This sequence joins TRBV19 and TRBJ1-5; perhaps TRBD1 as D (5 bases). V was clipped by 0 bases and J by 0 bases, with 12 bases between them. Germline V CDR1 and CDR2: LNHDA, SQIVND (reference sequence). CDR3 length: 17 residues. The DNA of the CDR3 is TGTGCCAGTAGTATAGATAAAACGACAGATAGCAATCAGCCCCAGCATTTT. Translated: CASSIDKTTDSNQPQHF.

The rearrangement uses TRBV5-1 and TRBJ2-3; 12 nucleotides line up with TRBD2. J was trimmed by 7 bases and V by 1 base; bases with no gene match: 4. Germline V gene lookup returns CDR1 SGHRS and CDR2 YFSETQ. The length of the CDR3 is 15 residues. CDR3 bases: TGCGCCAGCAGCTTGTCTAGCGGGAGGGTAAATACGCAGTATTTT. Encoded protein: CASSLSSGRVNTQYF.